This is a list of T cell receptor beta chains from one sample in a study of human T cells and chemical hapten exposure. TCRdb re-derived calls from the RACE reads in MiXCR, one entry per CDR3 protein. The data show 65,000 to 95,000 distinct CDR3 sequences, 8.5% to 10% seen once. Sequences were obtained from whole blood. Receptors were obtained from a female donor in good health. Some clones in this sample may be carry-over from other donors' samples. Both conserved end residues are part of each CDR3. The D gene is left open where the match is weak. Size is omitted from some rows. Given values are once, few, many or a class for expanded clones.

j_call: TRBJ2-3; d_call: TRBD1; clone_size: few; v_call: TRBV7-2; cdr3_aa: CASSLVGTGGTDTQYF; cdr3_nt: TGTGCCAGCAGCTTAGTGGGGACAGGGGGCACAGATACGCAGTATTTT
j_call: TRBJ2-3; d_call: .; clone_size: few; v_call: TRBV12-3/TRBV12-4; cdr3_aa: CASSPAFLDTQYF; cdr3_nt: TGTGCCAGCAGTCCCGCCTTTTTGGATACGCAGTATTTT
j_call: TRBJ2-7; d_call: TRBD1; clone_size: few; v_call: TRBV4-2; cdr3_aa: CASSLTTGGYEQYF; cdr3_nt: TGTGCCAGCAGCCTGACGACAGGGGGCTACGAGCAGTACTTC
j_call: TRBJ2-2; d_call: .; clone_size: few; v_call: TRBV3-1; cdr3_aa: CASSQDPIRAGELFF; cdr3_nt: TGTGCCAGCAGCCAAGATCCGATAAGGGCCGGGGAGCTGTTTTTT
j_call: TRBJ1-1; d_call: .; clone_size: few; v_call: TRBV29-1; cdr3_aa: CSVSDSTNTEAFF; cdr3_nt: TGCAGCGTTTCCGACAGCACGAACACTGAAGCTTTCTTT
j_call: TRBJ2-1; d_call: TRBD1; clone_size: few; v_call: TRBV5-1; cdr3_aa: CASSLLTGGGSYNEQFF; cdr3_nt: TGCGCCAGCAGCCTCCTGACAGGGGGAGGCTCCTACAATGAGCAGTTCTTC
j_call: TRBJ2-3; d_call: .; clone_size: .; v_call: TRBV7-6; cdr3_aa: CASSSGGGQATDTQYF; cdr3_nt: TGTGCCAGCAGTTCCGGAGGTGGGCAGGCCACGGATACGCAGTATTTT
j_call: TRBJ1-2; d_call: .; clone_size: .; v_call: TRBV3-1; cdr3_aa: CASSQGYGGYTF; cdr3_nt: TGTGCCAGCAGCCAAGGATATGGGGGCTACACCTTC
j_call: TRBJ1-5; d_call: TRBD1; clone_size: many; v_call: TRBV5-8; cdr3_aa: CASSLFGQGDNQPQHF; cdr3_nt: TGTGCCAGCAGCTTGTTCGGACAGGGCGATAATCAGCCCCAGCATTTT
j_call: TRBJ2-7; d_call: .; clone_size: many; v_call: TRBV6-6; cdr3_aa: CASSYLAGPHYEQYF; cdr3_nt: TGTGCCAGCAGTTACTTGGCGGGACCCCACTACGAGCAGTACTTC
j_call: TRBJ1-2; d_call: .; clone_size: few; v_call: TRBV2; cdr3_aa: CASSEAGQALGGYTF; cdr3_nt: TGTGCCAGCAGTGAAGCGGGCCAGGCCCTCGGTGGCTACACCTTC
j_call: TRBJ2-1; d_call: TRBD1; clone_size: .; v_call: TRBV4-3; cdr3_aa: CASSQGSVGTGVGNEQFF; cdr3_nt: TGCGCCAGCAGCCAGGGAAGCGTGGGGACAGGGGTTGGCAATGAGCAGTTCTTC
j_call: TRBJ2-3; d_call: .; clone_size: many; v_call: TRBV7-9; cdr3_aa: CASSSRTGFGTDTQYF; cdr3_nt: TGTGCCAGCAGCTCCCGTACAGGGTTCGGCACAGATACGCAGTATTTT
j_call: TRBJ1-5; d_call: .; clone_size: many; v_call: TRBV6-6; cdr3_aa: CASSYEPGLRNQPQHF; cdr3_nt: TGTGCCAGCAGTTACGAACCGGGACTCAGAAATCAGCCCCAGCATTTT